A single sample gave rise to the 13 T cell receptor beta chains below, sequenced in a study of T cells after yellow fever vaccination. Each CDR3 protein gets one entry after TCRdb re-called the 5' RACE reads with MiXCR. The table lists about 320,000 distinct CDR3 sequences, approximately 4.5% of them singletons, with approximately 19% in the top ten. The sample here was PBMCs, taken 15 days after the yellow fever booster vaccination. The receptors derive from a young man who received the YFV17D yellow fever vaccine.

The chain is built from TRBV25-1 and TRBJ2-7, with D possibly TRBD1 on 6 matching bases. V was trimmed by 4 bases and J by 6 bases, leaving 13 bases between them. This CDR3 has 13 residues. Germline V gene lookup returns CDR1 MGHDK and CDR2 SYGVNS. The CDR3 nucleotides are TGTGCCAGCAGTGGTTACGGGACAACCGAGCAGTACTTC. Protein sequence: CASSGYGTTEQYF.

The chain is built from TRBV5-1 and TRBJ1-1; 7 bases match TRBD1. Germline V CDR1 and CDR2: SGHRS, YFSETQ. This CDR3 region has 15 residues. V lost 2 bases and J lost 10; bases outside the gene matches: 14. Here the CDR3 reads CASSLPGQNIIGAFF. The CDR3 bases are TGCGCCAGCAGCTTACCGGGACAGAATATAATTGGAGCTTTCTTT.

This clonotype turned up a few times. The genes are TRBV18 and TRBJ1-1; D call uncertain. CDR1 is KGHSH and CDR2 is LQKENI in the germline V gene. The CDR3 loop spans 14 amino acids. V dropped 5 bases and J dropped 2 bases, with 12 bases sitting between them. The CDR3 region is CASSGEGVNTEAFF. In nucleotides, the CDR3 is TGTGCCAGCTCAGGGGAGGGAGTAAACACTGAAGCTTTCTTT.

This clonotype was observed a few times. The genes are TRBV5-1 and TRBJ2-5, with D tentatively TRBD1 (5 bases). Germline-derived CDR1 and CDR2 are SGHRS and YFSETQ. Trimming cost V 4 bases and J 3 bases, with 16 bases left between them. The CDR3 is made up of 15 amino acids. CDR3 sequence: CASSRTQVVEETQYF. The CDR3 coding sequence is TGCGCCAGCAGCCGGACACAGGTGGTGGAAGAGACCCAGTACTTC.

In its sample, this clonotype was seen a few times. V is TRBV19 and J is TRBJ2-1; D possibly corresponds to TRBD2 (5 bases). V was clipped by 3 bases and J by 4 bases, with 10 bases between them. The germline V gene has CDR1 LNHDA and CDR2 SQIVND (reference sequence). The CDR3 is 14 amino acids. The DNA of the CDR3 is TGTGCCAGTAGTATGGAGGACGTGTACAATGAGCAGTTCTTC. Protein sequence: CASSMEDVYNEQFF.

This clonotype was seen repeatedly, ten times or more. The rearrangement uses TRBV29-1 and TRBJ2-7; unclear D gene. V was trimmed by 2 bases and J by 9 bases, leaving 11 bases between them. The CDR3 is made up of 11 amino acids. The germline gives CDR1 SQVTM, CDR2 ANQGSEA. The CDR3 DNA is TGCAGCGTTGAAAATGAAACCGGGCAGTACGTC. This encodes CSVENETGQYV.

This clonotype has ten or more counts. The chain recombines TRBV4-1 with TRBJ2-1; D gene uncertain. The ends were cut back, 2 bases at V and 7 bases at J, with 15 bases in the middle. The CDR3 spans 15 residues. Germline V lookup: CDR1 MGHRA, CDR2 YSYEKL. The CDR3 DNA sequence: TGCGCCAGCAGCCAAAGGGCTACGTACCGGAATGAGCAGTTCTTC. Protein sequence: CASSQRATYRNEQFF.

V and J are TRBV6-4 and TRBJ2-3; TRBD2 matches 13 bases. This CDR3 is 16 amino acids long. The J segment lost 5 bases and the V segment lost 4 bases, leaving 6 bases of the junction unmatched. The V gene's germline CDR1 is MRHNA and CDR2 SNTAGT. CDR3 in amino acids: CASSATSGGALDTQYF. CDR3 nucleotide sequence: TGTGCCAGCAGTGCCACTAGCGGGGGGGCCTTAGATACGCAGTATTTT.

This clonotype turned up a few times. The chain combines TRBV6-1 with TRBJ1-5; D is undetermined. V lost 2 bases, J lost 4 bases, and 12 bases lay in between. CDR1 and CDR2 from the germline V gene are MNHNS and SASEGT. The CDR3 length is 15 residues. CDR3 DNA sequence: TGTGCCAGCAGTGAATTGGTGTTGAGGAATCAGCCCCAGCATTTT. Protein: CASSELVLRNQPQHF.

Ten or more counts support this clonotype. This chain uses TRBV12-3 or TRBV12-4 with TRBJ1-6; D is unresolved. CDR3 length: 12 amino acids. Trimming left V 1 base short and J 9 bases short, with 4 bases between. CDR3 in DNA: TGTGCCAGCAGTTTAGTGCTTTCACCCCTCCACTTT. This gives the protein CASSLVLSPLHF.

This clonotype has a handful of counts. The V and J genes are TRBV29-1 and TRBJ2-1, with TRBD2 identical over 13 bases. The CDR3 contains 13 residues. V was clipped by 7 bases and J by 6 bases; unmatched bases: 3. Germline V CDR1 and CDR2: SQVTM, ANQGSEA. CDR3 DNA sequence: TGCAGCGGGGGACTAGCGGGGAGCAATGAGCAGTTCTTC. Translation gives CSGGLAGSNEQFF.

The chain joins TRBV3-1 to TRBJ1-1; D is possibly TRBD1 (5 bases). V was shortened by 4 bases and J by 3 bases, with 15 bases between the two germline ends. Germline values: CDR1 LGHDT, CDR2 YNNKEL (reference sequence). The CDR3 has 15 amino acids. CDR3 nucleotides: TGTGCCAGCAGCCTAGGGACCAGTAGCGACACTGAAGCTTTCTTT. Protein product: CASSLGTSSDTEAFF. Full variable domain (outside the CDR3, taken from reference TRBV3-1 and TRBJ1-1): DTAVSQTPKYLVTQMGNDKSIKCEQNLGHDTMYWYKQDSKKFLKIMFSYNNKELIINETVPNRFSPKSPDKAHLNLHINSLELGDSAVYFCASSLGTSSDTEAFFGQGTRLTVV.

This clonotype has a handful of counts. The V and J genes are TRBV12-3 or TRBV12-4 and TRBJ1-5; weak D call: TRBD1 (6 bases). The V and J ends lost 7 bases and 7 bases respectively, with 14 bases between them. The CDR3 is 13 residues long. CDR3 amino acids: CASKQGSGQPQHF. In DNA, the CDR3 is TGTGCCAGCAAACAGGGTTCTGGCCAGCCCCAGCATTTT.